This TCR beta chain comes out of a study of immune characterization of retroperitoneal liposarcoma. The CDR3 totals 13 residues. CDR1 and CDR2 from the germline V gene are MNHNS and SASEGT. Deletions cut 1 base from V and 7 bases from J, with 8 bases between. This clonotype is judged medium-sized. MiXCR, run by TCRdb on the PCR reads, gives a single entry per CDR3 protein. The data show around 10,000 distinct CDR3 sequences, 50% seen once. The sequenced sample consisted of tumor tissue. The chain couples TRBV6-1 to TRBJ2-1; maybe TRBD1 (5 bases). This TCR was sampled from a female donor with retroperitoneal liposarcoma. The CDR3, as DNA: TGTGCCAGCAGTGAAGGACAGTTAAATGAGCAGTTCTTC. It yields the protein CASSEGQLNEQFF.